This T cell receptor (beta chain) was sequenced for a study of blood T cell repertoires in COVID-19. Data came from immunoSEQ multiplex PCR; TCRdb stores just in-frame clones and leaves some out. Of 200,000 to 300,000 clones in the sample, around 81% were seen once. Sample: peripheral blood. This receptor was identified in a woman aged 55-70 years with active or convalescent COVID-19.

CDR3 sequence reads: CASSLFVGEDRGGDTQYF. CDR3 nucleotide sequence: TGTGCCAGCAGTTTATTTGTTGGCGAGGACAGGGGGGGAGATACGCAGTATTTT. The rearrangement joins TRBV27 to TRBJ2-3; TRBD1 matches at 10 bases. J was trimmed by 5 bases and V by 1 base; bases with no gene match: 12. The germline V gene has CDR1 MNHEY and CDR2 SMNVEV (reference sequence). There are 18 residues in the CDR3.